This TCR beta chain was sequenced in a study of T cells in Graves' hyperthyroidism and ophthalmopathy. General study points: Blood samples included most of the expanded thyroid clonotypes exceeding 0.001.

The PBMCs had their origin in 10 ml of fresh peripheral blood. Amplified TCR beta CDR3 regions derived from RNA transcripts. HTBI primers were employed in a first-round RT-PCR of the TCR CDR3. TCRdb passed the multiplex PCR reads through MiXCR, listing each CDR3 protein once. The sample contains about 350,000 distinct CDR3 sequences, around a sixth of which appear only once. This CDR3 region has 15 residues. V lost 0 bases and J 4 bases, leaving 16 bases between the germline ends. CDR1 DFQATT and CDR2 SNEGSKA come from the germline V gene (reference sequence). This clonotype was seen many times. Its specificity is unknown.

This TCR was recovered from a woman in her forties with Graves' ophthalmopathy. The chain joins TRBV20-1 to TRBJ2-7; a possible D gene is TRBD1 (7 bases). Sequenced material: blood. Here the CDR3 reads CSARDTARGTYEQYF. In DNA form, the CDR3 reads TGCAGTGCTAGAGATACGGCCAGGGGGACTTACGAGCAGTACTTC.